This T cell receptor beta chain was identified in a study of blood T cell repertoires in COVID-19. How the authors handled the data: Using reference gene primer amplification, nucleated cell counts were estimated. Sequencing was performed with immunoSEQ multiplex PCR; in TCRdb, only in-frame clones are kept and a portion is missing. Clone size and V and J calls were adopted from that table, with D and trimming inferred from the DNA. The data show about 180,000 clones, with about 84% seen just once and about 6.4% held by the top ten. The CDR3 extends over 14 amino acids. Germline V gene sequence: CDR1 SGHDT, CDR2 YYEEEE. Trimming shortened V by 1 base and J by 4 bases, and 11 bases separated the two germline ends.

The sequence came from a human donor in a cohort sampled during active COVID-19. The sample taken for sequencing was peripheral blood. The chain uses TRBV5-6 and TRBJ1-1; D not resolved. The CDR3 region is CASSLPNLLTEAFF. The CDR3 nucleotides read TGTGCCAGCAGCTTGCCAAATCTACTCACTGAAGCTTTCTTT. Using reference TRBV5-6 and TRBJ1-1 for the parts outside the CDR3, the full variable domain is DAGVTQSPTHLIKTRGQQVTLRCSPKSGHDTVSWYQQALGQGPQFIFQYYEEEERQRGNFPDRFSGHQFPNYSSELNVNALLLGDSALYLCASSLPNLLTEAFFGQGTRLTVV.